The following is a T cell receptor (beta chain) sequence with its context. The data stem from a study of blood T cell repertoires in COVID-19. At the level of the study: Two negative PCRs, clearance, or symptom resolution characterized the recovered Cohort 3 donors. Material from acute and convalescent COVID-19 was sourced from the United States, Italy and Spain.

TCRdb's table, derived via immunoSEQ multiplex PCR, lists solely in-frame clones and lacks some. The table includes approximately 190,000 clones, 86% detected once. Per germline, CDR1 SEHNR and CDR2 FQNEAQ (reference sequence). The CDR3 sequence is 15 residues long. V gave up 3 bases and J gave up 9 bases; unmatched junction bases: 9. The receptor was derived from a woman in her thirties or forties in a cohort exposed to, infected with or recovered from COVID-19 (not recorded which). The chain links TRBV7-9 to TRBJ2-4; 9 bases map to TRBD1. Material: PBMCs or T cells enriched from blood (not recorded which). The CDR3, as DNA: TGTGCCAGCAGCTTTCGGGACAGGGCTTGGGCCATTCAGTACTTC. This gives the protein CASSFRDRAWAIQYF.